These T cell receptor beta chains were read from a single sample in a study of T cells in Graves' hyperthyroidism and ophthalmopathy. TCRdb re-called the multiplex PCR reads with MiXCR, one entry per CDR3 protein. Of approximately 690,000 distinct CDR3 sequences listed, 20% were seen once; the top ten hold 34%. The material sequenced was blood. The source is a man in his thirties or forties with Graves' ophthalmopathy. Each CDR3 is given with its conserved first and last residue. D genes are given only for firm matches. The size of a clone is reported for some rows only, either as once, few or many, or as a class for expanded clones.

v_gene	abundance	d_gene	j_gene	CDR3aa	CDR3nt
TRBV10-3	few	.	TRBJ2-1	CAISRSGAYNEQFF	TGTGCCATCAGCCGAAGCGGTGCCTACAATGAGCAGTTCTTC
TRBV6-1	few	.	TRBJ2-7	CASSSMEQYF	TGTGCCAGCAGTTCTATGGAGCAGTACTTC
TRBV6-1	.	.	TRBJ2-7	CASSPGGGADEQYF	TGTGCCAGCAGCCCGGGTGGGGGAGCAGACGAGCAGTACTTC
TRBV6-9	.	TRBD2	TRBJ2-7	CASSYGTSGFPYEQYF	TGTGCCAGCAGTTACGGGACTAGCGGATTCCCCTACGAGCAGTACTTC
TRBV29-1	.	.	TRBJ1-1	CGVERRSTMNTEAFF	TGCGGCGTTGAACGGCGCTCTACCATGAACACTGAAGCTTTCTTT
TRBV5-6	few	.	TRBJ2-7	CASSFTDGTYEQYF	TGTGCCAGCAGCTTTACTGACGGTACCTACGAGCAGTACTTC
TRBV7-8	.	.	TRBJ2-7	CASSFHQGTYEQYF	TGTGCCAGCAGCTTTCATCAGGGGACCTACGAGCAGTACTTC
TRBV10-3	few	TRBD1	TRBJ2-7	CAITRQGAGGEQYF	TGTGCCATCACCAGACAGGGGGCAGGAGGCGAGCAGTACTTC
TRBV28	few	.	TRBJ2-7	CASSEGGAEQYF	TGTGCCAGCAGTGAAGGGGGGGCAGAGCAGTACTTC
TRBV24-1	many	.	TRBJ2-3	CATSDLLRGGTQYF	TGTGCCACCAGTGATTTGCTTCGGGGAGGTACGCAGTATTTT
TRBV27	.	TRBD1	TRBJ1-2	CASSPSLGQGIRRPFYGYTF	TGTGCCAGCAGTCCCTCCCTGGGACAGGGGATAAGGCGACCCTTCTATGGCTACACCTTC
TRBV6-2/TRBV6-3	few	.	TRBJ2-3	CASSLRDQTDTQYF	TGTGCCAGCAGTCTCCGGGACCAAACAGATACGCAGTATTTT
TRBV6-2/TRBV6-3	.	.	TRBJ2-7	CASSSDEYEQYF	TGTGCCAGCAGTTCTGATGAGTACGAGCAGTACTTC
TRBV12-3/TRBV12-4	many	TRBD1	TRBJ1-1	CASSFGDRGNTEAFF	TGTGCCAGCAGTTTTGGAGACAGGGGGAACACTGAAGCTTTCTTT
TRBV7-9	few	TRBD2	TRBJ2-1	CASSLDPSGGGEQFF	TGTGCCAGCAGCTTGGACCCCTCGGGGGGGGGTGAGCAGTTCTTC
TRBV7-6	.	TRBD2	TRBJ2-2	CASSLTAVAGNTGELFF	TGTGCCAGCAGCTTAACAGCAGTAGCGGGAAACACCGGGGAGCTGTTTTTT
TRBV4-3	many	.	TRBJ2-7	CASSQDRTGYEQYF	TGCGCCAGCAGCCAAGATCGCACTGGCTACGAGCAGTACTTC
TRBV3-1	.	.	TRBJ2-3	CASSQGGGNTQYF	TGTGCCAGCAGCCAAGGAGGGGGGAATACGCAGTATTTT
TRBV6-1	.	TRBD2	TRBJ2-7	CASSRGTSGRGGEQYF	TGTGCCAGCAGCCGAGGGACTAGCGGGAGGGGGGGCGAGCAGTACTTC
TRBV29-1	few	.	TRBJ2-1	CSVSLTDEQFF	TGCAGCGTTTCTCTTACCGATGAGCAGTTCTTC
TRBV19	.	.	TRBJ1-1	CASSSRPFDTEAFF	TGTGCCAGTAGTTCCAGACCGTTCGACACTGAAGCTTTCTTT
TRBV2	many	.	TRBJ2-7	CASRSFSYEQYF	TGTGCCAGCCGGAGCTTTTCCTACGAGCAGTACTTC
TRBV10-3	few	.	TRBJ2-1	CAISGGKGNEQFF	TGTGCCATCAGTGGAGGGAAGGGCAATGAGCAGTTCTTC
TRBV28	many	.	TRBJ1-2	CASTSSNYGYTF	TGTGCCAGCACCAGCTCTAACTATGGCTACACCTTC
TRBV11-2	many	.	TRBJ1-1	CASSLGQSPLLLVSEAFF	TGTGCCAGCAGCTTAGGACAGAGCCCCCTATTACTCGTCTCTGAAGCTTTCTTT
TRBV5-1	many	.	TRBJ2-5	CASSLVHDGEETQYF	TGCGCCAGCAGCTTGGTGCATGATGGTGAAGAGACCCAGTACTTC
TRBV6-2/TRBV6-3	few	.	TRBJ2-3	CASSWTQLVGGTDTQYF	TGTGCCAGCAGTTGGACCCAACTAGTCGGGGGCACAGATACGCAGTATTTT
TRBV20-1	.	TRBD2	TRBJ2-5	CSVHRTRKETQYF	TGCAGTGTCCATCGGACTAGGAAAGAGACCCAGTACTTC
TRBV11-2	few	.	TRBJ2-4	CASSLDRDGFIQYF	TGTGCCAGCAGCTTAGATCGGGACGGTTTCATTCAGTACTTC
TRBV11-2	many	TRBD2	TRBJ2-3	CASSLWASGTELTDTQYF	TGTGCCAGCAGCTTATGGGCTAGCGGGACTGAGTTGACAGATACGCAGTATTTT
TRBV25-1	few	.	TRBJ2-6	CASSPVVGLSGANVLTF	TGTGCCAGCAGTCCCGTGGTTGGCCTCTCTGGGGCCAACGTCCTGACTTTC
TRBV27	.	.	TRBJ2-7	CASRTASSYEQYF	TGTGCCAGCAGGACCGCCAGCTCCTACGAGCAGTACTTC
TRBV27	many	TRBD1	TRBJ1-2	CASSSTSTGALIYSGYTF	TGTGCCAGCAGTTCAACTTCGACAGGGGCGCTGATATATAGTGGCTACACCTTC
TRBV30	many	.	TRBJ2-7	CAWRGGQNSYEQYF	TGTGCCTGGAGGGGGGGACAGAACTCCTACGAGCAGTACTTC
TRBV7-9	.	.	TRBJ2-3	CASRRASTSTDTQYF	TGTGCCAGCAGGCGGGCTTCTACTAGCACAGATACGCAGTATTTT
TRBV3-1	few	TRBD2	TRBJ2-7	CASSQEELAGGEQYF	TGTGCCAGCAGCCAAGAAGAGCTAGCGGGAGGCGAGCAGTACTTC
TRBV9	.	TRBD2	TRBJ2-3	CASSGGLAGDFDTQYF	TGTGCCAGCAGCGGGGGACTAGCGGGAGATTTTGATACGCAGTATTTT
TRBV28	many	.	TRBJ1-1	CASSLGGTNTEAFF	TGTGCCAGCAGTTTAGGGGGAACGAACACTGAAGCTTTCTTT
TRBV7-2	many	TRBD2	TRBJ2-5	CASTAGETQYF	TGTGCCAGCACAGCGGGGGAGACCCAGTACTTC
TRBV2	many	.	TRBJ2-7	CASSARPSSYEQYF	TGTGCCAGCAGTGCTCGGCCCAGCTCCTACGAGCAGTACTTC
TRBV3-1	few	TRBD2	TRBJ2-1	CASSQAGTSGSGEQFF	TGTGCCAGCAGCCAAGCCGGGACTAGCGGGAGCGGTGAGCAGTTCTTC
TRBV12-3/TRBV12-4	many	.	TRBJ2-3	CASRDRDWGTDTQYF	TGTGCCAGCAGAGACCGGGACTGGGGCACAGATACGCAGTATTTT